The 12 T cell receptor beta chains below come from one sample, sequenced in a study of cytomegalovirus exposure and HLA in healthy donors. Use of 60 Vbeta and 13 Jbeta primers characterized the PCR. The protocol was immunoSEQ multiplex PCR, while the TCRdb copy is restricted to in-frame clones and leaves out a portion. The sample lists 150,000 or so clones, approximately 71% occurring once. The sequenced sample consisted of PBMCs. These receptors originate from a girl aged 10-17 years in good health and CMV-seronegative.

This clone was recorded a few times. This CDR3 reads CATREGEGYEQYF. Written as DNA, the CDR3 is TGTGCCACTCGGGAAGGGGAGGGTTACGAGCAGTACTTC. The rearrangement joins TRBV2 to TRBJ2-7; 7 nucleotides align to TRBD2. CDR1 SNHLY and CDR2 FYNNEI come from the germline V gene. V trimming: 10 bases; J trimming: 4 bases; junction bases outside the gene matches: 10. The CDR3 spans 13 residues.

V usage is TRBV5-1 and J usage is TRBJ1-4; D may be TRBD1 (5 bases). Between the trimmed V and J ends, which lost 4 bases and 8 bases, there was a span of 18 bases. From germline, CDR1 is SGHRS and CDR2 YFSETQ. The CDR3 spans 15 residues. The CDR3 nucleotides read TGCGCCAGCAGCCCCGGGGGTAGGGGAGACGAAAAACTGTTTTTT. Amino acids: CASSPGGRGDEKLFF.

This clone was found a few times. The J gene is TRBJ2-7, the V gene TRBV4-1; the match to TRBD1 covers 9 bases. V shed 2 bases, J shed 4 bases, and the junction held 6 bases outside the gene matches. Germline V gives CDR1 MGHRA, CDR2 YSYEKL. The CDR3 consists of 15 residues. The CDR3: CASSQYGTGSYEQYF. CDR3 bases: TGCGCCAGCAGCCAATACGGGACAGGGAGTTACGAGCAGTACTTC.

The chain couples TRBV19 to TRBJ2-5; D not resolved. Germline values: CDR1 LNHDA, CDR2 SQIVND (reference sequence). The ends were cut back, 2 bases at V and 4 bases at J, with 11 bases in the middle. This CDR3 comprises 14 residues. Here the CDR3 reads CASSILVRRETQYF. The CDR3 DNA reads TGTGCCAGTAGTATATTGGTTCGTAGAGAGACCCAGTACTTC. Full variable domain (outside the CDR3, taken from reference TRBV19 and TRBJ2-5): DGGITQSPKYLFRKEGQNVTLSCEQNLNHDAMYWYRQDPGQGLRLIYYSQIVNDFQKGDIAEGYSVSREKKESFPLTVTSAQKNPTAFYLCASSILVRRETQYFGPGTRLLVL.

V is TRBV2 and J is TRBJ2-3; 8 bases fit TRBD2. There are 15 residues in the CDR3. Germline V lookup: CDR1 SNHLY, CDR2 FYNNEI. V lost 0 bases to trimming and J lost 8 bases; unmatched junction nucleotides: 7. CDR3 sequence: CASSEASGGSGTQYF. CDR3 coding DNA: TGTGCCAGCAGTGAAGCGAGCGGGGGTTCGGGTACGCAGTATTTT.

This sequence joins TRBV10-1 and TRBJ1-1, with 7 positions matching TRBD1. With V trimmed by 6 bases and J by 11 bases, 9 bases remained unmatched. The CDR3 extends over 12 amino acids. Germline V CDR1 and CDR2: WNHNN, SYGVQD (reference sequence). The CDR3 DNA is TGCGCCAGCAGCGGCCCGGGACAGCTCGCTTTCTTT. As protein: CASSGPGQLAFF.

The chain links TRBV7-9 to TRBJ1-1; D is unclear. Germline CDR1 and CDR2: SEHNR and FQNEAQ (reference sequence). V lost 2 bases to trimming and J lost 5 bases, with 9 bases between them. The CDR3 has 13 residues. For the CDR3, the DNA is TGTGCCAGCAGCTTAATATGGAGGACTGAAGCTTTCTTT. It encodes CASSLIWRTEAFF.

The J gene is TRBJ2-7, the V gene TRBV28; D is undetermined. The CDR3 has 10 residues. V dropped 5 bases and J dropped 3 bases, with 2 bases sitting between them. CDR1 is MDHEN, CDR2 SYDVKM, per germline. CDR3 in amino acids: CASSHYEQYF. The CDR3 DNA sequence: TGTGCCAGCAGTCACTACGAGCAGTACTTC. The whole variable domain, remainder taken from reference TRBV28 and TRBJ2-7, is DVKVTQSSRYLVKRTGEKVFLECVQDMDHENMFWYRQDPGLGLRLIYFSYDVKMKEKGDIPEGYSVSREKKERFSLILESASTNQTSMYLCASSHYEQYFGPGTRLTVT.

The rearrangement joins TRBV5-1 to TRBJ2-1; 11 bases agree with TRBD2. J lost 8 bases, V lost 0 bases, and 13 bases had no gene match. The CDR3 sequence is 18 residues long. Germline lookup yields CDR1 SGHRS and CDR2 YFSETQ. CDR3 amino acids: CASSLERTSGQRVHEQFF. The CDR3 DNA reads as TGCGCCAGCAGCTTGGAAAGGACTAGCGGGCAAAGAGTCCATGAGCAGTTCTTC. Looking up the rest from reference TRBV5-1 and TRBJ2-1 gives the full variable domain: KAGVTQTPRYLIKTRGQQVTLSCSPISGHRSVSWYQQTPGQGLQFLFEYFSETQRNKGNFPGRFSGRQFSNSRSEMNVSTLELGDSALYLCASSLERTSGQRVHEQFFGPGTRLTVL.

V and J are TRBV5-4 and TRBJ2-7, with unresolved D. Germline CDR1 reads SGHNT; CDR2 reads YYREEE (reference sequence). CDR3 size: 12 residues. Between the trimmed V and J ends, which lost 0 bases and 4 bases, there was a span of 5 bases. The CDR3 sequence is CASSLDFYEQYF. The CDR3 bases are TGTGCCAGCAGCTTGGACTTTTACGAGCAGTACTTC.

V gene TRBV27 combines with J gene TRBJ1-6; 7 bases are shared with TRBD1. CDR3 length equals 17 residues. J was trimmed by 3 bases and V by 3 bases; bases with no gene match: 8. CDR1 is MNHEY, CDR2 SMNVEV, per germline (reference sequence). CDR3 sequence reads: CASSFLRQGNYNSPLHF. The CDR3 nucleotides read TGTGCCAGCAGTTTCTTACGACAGGGTAACTATAATTCACCCCTCCACTTT.

The genes are TRBV28 and TRBJ2-5; TRBD1 is a possible D gene (5 bases). V was shortened by 3 bases and J by 5 bases, with 13 bases between the two germline ends. From germline, CDR1 is MDHEN and CDR2 SYDVKM. CDR3 length: 14 residues. Here the CDR3 reads CASSLDNRVETQYF. The CDR3 bases are TGTGCCAGCAGTTTGGACAATCGCGTGGAGACCCAGTACTTC.